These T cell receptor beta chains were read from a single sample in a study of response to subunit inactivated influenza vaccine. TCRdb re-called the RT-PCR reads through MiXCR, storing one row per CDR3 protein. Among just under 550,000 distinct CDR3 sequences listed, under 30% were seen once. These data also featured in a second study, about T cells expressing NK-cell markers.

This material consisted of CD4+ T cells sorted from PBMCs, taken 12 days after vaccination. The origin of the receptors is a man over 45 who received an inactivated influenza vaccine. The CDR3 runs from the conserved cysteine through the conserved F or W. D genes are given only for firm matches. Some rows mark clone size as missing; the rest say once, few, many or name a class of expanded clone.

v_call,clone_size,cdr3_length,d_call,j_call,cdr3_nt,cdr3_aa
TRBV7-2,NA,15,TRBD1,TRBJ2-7,TGTGCCAGCAGCCTGGACAGGGGGGCTTCCTACGAGCAGTACTTC,CASSLDRGASYEQYF
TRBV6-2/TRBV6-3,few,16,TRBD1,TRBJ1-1,TGTGCCAGCAGTCGTCCCGGGACAGGGGCGAACACTGAAGCTTTCTTT,CASSRPGTGANTEAFF
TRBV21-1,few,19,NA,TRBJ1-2,TGTGCCAGCAGCAAAGGAGGGGGACAGCATAATTCGCTTAACTATGGCTACACCTTC,CASSKGGGQHNSLNYGYTF
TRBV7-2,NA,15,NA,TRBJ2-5,TGTGCCAGCAGCCCTGGGAGACAGGGAGGGGAGACCCAGTACTTC,CASSPGRQGGETQYF
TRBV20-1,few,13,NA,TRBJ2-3,TGCAGTGCTAGAGTCGGGAGCTCAGATACGCAGTATTTT,CSARVGSSDTQYF
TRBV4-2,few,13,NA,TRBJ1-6,TGTGCCAGCAGAGTGGGACCACGGGAGGCCCTCCACTTT,CASRVGPREALHF
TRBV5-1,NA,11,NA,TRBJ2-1,TGCGCCAGCAGGACGGACCGGGTGTTATTCTTC,CASRTDRVLFF
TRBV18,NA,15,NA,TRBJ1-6,TGTGCCAGCTCACCACCCGGGGGGCGTAATTCACCCCTCCACTTT,CASSPPGGRNSPLHF
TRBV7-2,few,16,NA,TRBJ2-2,TGTGCCAGCGCACAGGATAGCGGTGCGAACACCGGGGAGCTGTTTTTT,CASAQDSGANTGELFF
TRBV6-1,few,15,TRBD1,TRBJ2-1,TGTGCCAGCACCCCTCGGGACAGGGGCTACAATGAGCAGTTCTTC,CASTPRDRGYNEQFF
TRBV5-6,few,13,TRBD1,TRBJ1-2,TGTGCCAGCAGCCCTGACAGGGCGCTGGGCTACACCTTC,CASSPDRALGYTF
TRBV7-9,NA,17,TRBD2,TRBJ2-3,TGTGCCAGCAGCACCGGGACTAGCGGGACCCATTGGGATACGCAGTATTTT,CASSTGTSGTHWDTQYF
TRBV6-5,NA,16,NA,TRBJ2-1,TGTGCCAGCAGTTTCTCAGGGGAAATATTTGCAAATGAGCAGTTCTTC,CASSFSGEIFANEQFF
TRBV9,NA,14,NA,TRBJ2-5,TGTGCCAGCAGCGTAAAAGGGACCCAAGAGACCCAGTACTTC,CASSVKGTQETQYF
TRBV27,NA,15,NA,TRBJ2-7,TGTGCCAGCAGTTTATTCGCAGGGTGGTCCTACGAGCAGTACTTC,CASSLFAGWSYEQYF
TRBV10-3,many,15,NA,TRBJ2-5,TGTGCCATCAGTGAGTCGACAGGAGGGGGAGAGACCCAGTACTTC,CAISESTGGGETQYF
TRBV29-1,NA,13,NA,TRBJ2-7,TGCAGCGTTGTTGGCAGGGCGGGCTACGAGCAGTACTTC,CSVVGRAGYEQYF
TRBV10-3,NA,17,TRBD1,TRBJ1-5,TGTGCCACCCAGGGTTCGGCGGGACAGGGAGACAATCAGCCCCAGCATTTT,CATQGSAGQGDNQPQHF
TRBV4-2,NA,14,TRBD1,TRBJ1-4,TGTGCCAGCAGCCAGAGACAGGGGAATGAAAAACTGTTTTTT,CASSQRQGNEKLFF
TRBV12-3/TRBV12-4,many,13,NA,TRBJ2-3,TGTGCCAGCAGCCGGGACAGCACAGATACGCAGTATTTT,CASSRDSTDTQYF
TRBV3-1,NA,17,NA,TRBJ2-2,TGTGCCAGCAGCCAAGATCTTGAACGGATCGTTTTTGGTGAGCTGTTTTTT,CASSQDLERIVFGELFF
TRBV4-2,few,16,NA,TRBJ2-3,TGTGCCAGCAGCCAAGAATCAGTGAGTAGCACAGATACGCAGTATTTT,CASSQESVSSTDTQYF
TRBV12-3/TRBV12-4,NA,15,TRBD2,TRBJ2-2,TGTGCCAGCACTCGGGGGGAGTTAATTGCCGGGGAGCTGTTTTTT,CASTRGELIAGELFF